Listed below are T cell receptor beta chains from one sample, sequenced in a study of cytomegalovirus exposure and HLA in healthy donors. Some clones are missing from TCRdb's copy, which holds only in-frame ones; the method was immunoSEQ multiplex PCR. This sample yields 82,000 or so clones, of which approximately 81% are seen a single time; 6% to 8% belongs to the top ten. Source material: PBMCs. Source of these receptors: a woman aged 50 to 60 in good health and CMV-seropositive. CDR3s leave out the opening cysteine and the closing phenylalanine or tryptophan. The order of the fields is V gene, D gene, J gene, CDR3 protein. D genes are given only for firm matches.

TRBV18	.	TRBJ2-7	ASSYRVSGEQY
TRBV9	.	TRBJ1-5	ASSGGPGNQPQH
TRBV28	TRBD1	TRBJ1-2	ATTSAGQGNYGYT
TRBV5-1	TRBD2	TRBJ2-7	ASSFTAGSPEQY
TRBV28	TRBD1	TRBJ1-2	ASSPQQGAHYGYT
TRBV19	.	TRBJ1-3	ASSLRGIRRSGNTIY
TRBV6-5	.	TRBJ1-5	ATSGGGQPQH
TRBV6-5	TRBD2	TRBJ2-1	ASSPRTSSYNEQF
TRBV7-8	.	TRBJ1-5	ASSPRQTRMSNQPQH
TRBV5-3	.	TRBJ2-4	ARSLAQALAKNIQY
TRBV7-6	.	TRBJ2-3	ASSLLSSTDTQY
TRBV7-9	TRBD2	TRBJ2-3	ASSLGGVAGMDTQY
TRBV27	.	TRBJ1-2	ASRSQGPGSHVYGYT
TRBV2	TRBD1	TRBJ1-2	ASSPDRDYGYT
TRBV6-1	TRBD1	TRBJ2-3	ASSETPGTGVYTDTQY
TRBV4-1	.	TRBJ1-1	ASSQLGPGTEAF
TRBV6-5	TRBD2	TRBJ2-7	ASSYWRGSSYEQY